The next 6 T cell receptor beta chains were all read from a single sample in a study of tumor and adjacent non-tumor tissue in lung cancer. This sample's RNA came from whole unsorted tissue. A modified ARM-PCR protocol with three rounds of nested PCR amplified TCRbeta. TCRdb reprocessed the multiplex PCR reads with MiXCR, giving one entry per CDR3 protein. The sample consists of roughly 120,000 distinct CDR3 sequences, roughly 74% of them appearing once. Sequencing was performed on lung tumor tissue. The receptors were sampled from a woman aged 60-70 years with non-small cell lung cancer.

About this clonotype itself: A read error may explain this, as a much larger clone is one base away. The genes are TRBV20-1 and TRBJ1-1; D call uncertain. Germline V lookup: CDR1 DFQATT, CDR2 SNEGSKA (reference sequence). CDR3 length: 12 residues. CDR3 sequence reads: CSVRSNGYEAFF. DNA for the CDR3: TGCAGTGTTAGATCCAACGGCTATGAAGCTTTCTTT.

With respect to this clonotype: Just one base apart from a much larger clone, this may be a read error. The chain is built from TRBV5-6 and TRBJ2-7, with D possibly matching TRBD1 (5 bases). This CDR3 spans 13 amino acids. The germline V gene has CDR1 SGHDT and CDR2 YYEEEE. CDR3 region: CTSSLGLNYEQYF. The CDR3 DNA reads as TGTACCAGCAGCTTGGGGCTCAACTACGAGCAGTACTTC.

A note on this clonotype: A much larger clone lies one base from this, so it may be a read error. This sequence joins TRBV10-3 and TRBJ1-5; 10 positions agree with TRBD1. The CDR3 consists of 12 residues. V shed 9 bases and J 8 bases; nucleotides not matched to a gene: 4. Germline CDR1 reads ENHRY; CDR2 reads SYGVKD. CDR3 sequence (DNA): TGTGCCATTGGACAGGGGGGAGAGCCCCAGCATTTT. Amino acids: CAIGQGGEPQHF.

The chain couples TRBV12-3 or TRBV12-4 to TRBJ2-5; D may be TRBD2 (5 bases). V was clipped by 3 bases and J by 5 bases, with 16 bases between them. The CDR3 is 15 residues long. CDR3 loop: CASSFILVGVETQYF. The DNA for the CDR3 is TGTGCCAGCAGTTTCATCCTAGTGGGAGTGGAGACCCAGTACTTC.

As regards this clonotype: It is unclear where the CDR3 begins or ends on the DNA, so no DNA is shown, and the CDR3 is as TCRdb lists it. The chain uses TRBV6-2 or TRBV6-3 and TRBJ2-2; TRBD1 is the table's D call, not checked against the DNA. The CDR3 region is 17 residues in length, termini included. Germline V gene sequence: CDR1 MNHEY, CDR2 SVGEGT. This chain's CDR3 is CTAVTPNRGTTPGSCFF.

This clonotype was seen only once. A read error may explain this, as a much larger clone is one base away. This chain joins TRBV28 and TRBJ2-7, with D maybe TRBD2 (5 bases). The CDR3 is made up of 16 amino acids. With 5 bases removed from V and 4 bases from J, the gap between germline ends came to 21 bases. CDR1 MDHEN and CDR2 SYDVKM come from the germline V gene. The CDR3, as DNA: TGTGCCAGCAGTCCTCTCGCCAGGACTTCGACTTACGAGCAGTACTTC. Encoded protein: CASSPLARTSTYEQYF.